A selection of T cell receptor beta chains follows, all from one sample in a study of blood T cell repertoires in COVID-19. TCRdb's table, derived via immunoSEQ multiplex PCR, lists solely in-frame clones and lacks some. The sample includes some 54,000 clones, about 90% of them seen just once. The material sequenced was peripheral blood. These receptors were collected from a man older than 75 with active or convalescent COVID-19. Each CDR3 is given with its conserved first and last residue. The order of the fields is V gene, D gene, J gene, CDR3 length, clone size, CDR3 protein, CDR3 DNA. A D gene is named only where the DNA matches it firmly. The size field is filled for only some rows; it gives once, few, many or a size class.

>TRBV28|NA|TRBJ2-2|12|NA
CASQRYTGELFF
TGTGCCAGCCAGAGGTACACCGGGGAGCTGTTTTTT
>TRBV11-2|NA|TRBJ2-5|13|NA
CASSLRLQETQYF
TGTGCCAGCAGCTTACGACTCCAAGAGACCCAGTACTTC
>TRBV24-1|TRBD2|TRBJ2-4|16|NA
CATSDPGTNSKNIQYF
TGTGCCACCAGTGACCCCGGGACTAACTCCAAAAACATTCAGTACTTC
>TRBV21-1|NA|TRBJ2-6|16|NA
CASRLPRGSGANVLTF
TGTGCCAGCAGACTACCCAGGGGCTCTGGGGCCAACGTCCTGACTTTC
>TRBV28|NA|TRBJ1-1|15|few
CASSPRGRSWTEAFF
TGTGCCAGCAGCCCCCGTGGCAGGTCGTGGACTGAAGCTTTCTTT
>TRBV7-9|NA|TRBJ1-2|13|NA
CASSLAVQLGYTF
TGTGCCAGCAGCTTAGCGGTGCAACTGGGCTACACCTTC
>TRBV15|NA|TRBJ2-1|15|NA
CATSRDFTGFNEQFF
TGTGCCACCAGCAGAGATTTTACAGGGTTCAATGAGCAGTTCTTC
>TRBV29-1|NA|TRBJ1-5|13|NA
CSVVAGQGQPQHF
TGCAGCGTTGTGGCAGGGCAGGGTCAGCCCCAGCATTTT
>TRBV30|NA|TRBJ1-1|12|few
CAGSRVITEAFF
TGTGCCGGGTCCCGGGTGATCACTGAAGCTTTCTTT
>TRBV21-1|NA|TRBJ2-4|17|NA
CASSKERGNQAKNIQYF
TGTGCCAGCAGCAAAGAAAGAGGGAACCAGGCCAAAAACATTCAGTACTTC
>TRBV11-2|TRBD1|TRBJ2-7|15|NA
CASSARDRLVGEQYF
TGTGCCAGCAGCGCCCGGGACAGGCTTGTGGGCGAGCAGTACTTC
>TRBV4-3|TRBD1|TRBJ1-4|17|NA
CASSQEIGRQGNEKLFF
TGCGCCAGCAGCCAAGAAATCGGTAGACAGGGTAATGAAAAACTGTTTTTT
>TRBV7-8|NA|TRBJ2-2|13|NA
CASSYLGNGELFF
TGTGCCAGCAGCTACCTGGGCAACGGGGAGCTGTTTTTT
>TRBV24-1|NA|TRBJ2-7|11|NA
CATSDFNEQYF
TGTGCCACCAGTGATTTCAACGAGCAGTACTTC
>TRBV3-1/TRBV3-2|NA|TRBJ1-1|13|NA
CASSQGRHEEAFF
TGTGCCAGCAGCCAAGGCAGACATGAGGAAGCTTTCTTT
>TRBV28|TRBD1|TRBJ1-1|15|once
CASSAEQGKGTEAFF
TGTGCCAGCAGTGCAGAACAGGGGAAGGGAACTGAAGCTTTCTTT
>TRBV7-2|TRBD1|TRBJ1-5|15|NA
CASSPKNRGYQPQHF
TGTGCCAGCAGCCCCAAAAACAGGGGATATCAGCCCCAGCATTTT
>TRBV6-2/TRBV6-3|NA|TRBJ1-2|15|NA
CASSHSPDSPSGYTF
TGTGCCAGCAGTCATAGTCCGGACAGTCCGAGCGGCTACACCTTC
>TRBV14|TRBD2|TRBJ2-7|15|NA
CASSQELAGVAEQYF
TGTGCCAGCAGCCAAGAATTAGCGGGAGTCGCCGAGCAGTACTTC
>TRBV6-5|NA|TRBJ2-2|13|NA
CASSLTSTGELFF
TGTGCCAGCAGTTTGACATCAACCGGGGAGCTGTTTTTT
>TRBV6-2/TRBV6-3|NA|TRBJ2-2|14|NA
CASSYKRNTGELFF
TGTGCCAGCAGTTACAAGCGGAACACCGGGGAGCTGTTTTTT
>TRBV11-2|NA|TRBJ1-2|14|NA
CASSPRTEHYGYTF
TGTGCCAGCAGCCCCCGGACAGAACACTATGGCTACACCTTC
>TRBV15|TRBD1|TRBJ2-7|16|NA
CATSGVKGAPPYEQYF
TGTGCCACCAGCGGGGTGAAGGGGGCCCCCCCCTACGAGCAGTACTTC
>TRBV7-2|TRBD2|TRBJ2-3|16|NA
CASRTLGGGAADTQYF
TGTGCCAGCAGGACACTCGGCGGGGGGGCCGCAGATACGCAGTATTTT